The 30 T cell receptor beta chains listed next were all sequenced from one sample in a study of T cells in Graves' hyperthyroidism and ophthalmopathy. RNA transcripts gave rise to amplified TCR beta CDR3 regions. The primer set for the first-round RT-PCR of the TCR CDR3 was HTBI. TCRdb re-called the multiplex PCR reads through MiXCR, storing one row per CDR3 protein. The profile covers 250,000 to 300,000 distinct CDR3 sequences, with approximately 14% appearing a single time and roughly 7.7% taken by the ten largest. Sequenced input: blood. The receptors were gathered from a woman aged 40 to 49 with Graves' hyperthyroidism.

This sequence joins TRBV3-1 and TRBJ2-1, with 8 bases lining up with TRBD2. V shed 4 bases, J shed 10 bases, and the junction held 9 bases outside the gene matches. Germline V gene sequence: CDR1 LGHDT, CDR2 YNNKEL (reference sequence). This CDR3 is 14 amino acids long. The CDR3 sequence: CASSRPGLGGEQFF. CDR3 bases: TGTGCCAGCAGCCGACCGGGACTAGGAGGGGAGCAGTTCTTC.

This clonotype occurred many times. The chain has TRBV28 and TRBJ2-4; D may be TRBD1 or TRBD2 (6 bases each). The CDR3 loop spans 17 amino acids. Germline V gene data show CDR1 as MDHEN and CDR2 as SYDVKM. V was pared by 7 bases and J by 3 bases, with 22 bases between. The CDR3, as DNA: TGTGCCAGCACTCCCACTCAGGGGAGGAAGGGCAAAAACATTCAGTACTTC. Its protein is CASTPTQGRKGKNIQYF.

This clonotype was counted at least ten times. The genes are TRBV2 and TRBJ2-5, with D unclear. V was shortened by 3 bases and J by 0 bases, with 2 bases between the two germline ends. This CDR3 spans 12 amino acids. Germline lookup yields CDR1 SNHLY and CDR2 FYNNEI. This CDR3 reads CASSDDQETQYF. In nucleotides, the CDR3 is TGTGCCAGCAGTGACGACCAAGAGACCCAGTACTTC.

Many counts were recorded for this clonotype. The CDR3 sequence is CASKASGIVYEQYF. The CDR3 DNA is TGTGCCAGCAAGGCTAGCGGGATTGTCTACGAGCAGTACTTC. The genes are TRBV28 and TRBJ2-7; TRBD2 matches 9 bases. The germline V gene encodes CDR1 MDHEN and CDR2 SYDVKM. Germline trimming cut 7 bases from V and 3 bases from J; bases unmatched to any gene: 7. CDR3 length: 14 amino acids. The full variable domain, with the rest looked up from reference TRBV28 and TRBJ2-7, is DVKVTQSSRYLVKRTGEKVFLECVQDMDHENMFWYRQDPGLGLRLIYFSYDVKMKEKGDIPEGYSVSREKKERFSLILESASTNQTSMYLCASKASGIVYEQYFGPGTRLTVT.

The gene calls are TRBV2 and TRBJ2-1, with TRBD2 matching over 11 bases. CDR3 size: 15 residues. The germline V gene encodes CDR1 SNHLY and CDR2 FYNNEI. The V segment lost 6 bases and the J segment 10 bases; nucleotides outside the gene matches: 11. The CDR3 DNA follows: TGTGCCAGCAGCCCCGGGACTAGCGGTCTAGGGGAGCAGTTCTTC. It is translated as CASSPGTSGLGEQFF.

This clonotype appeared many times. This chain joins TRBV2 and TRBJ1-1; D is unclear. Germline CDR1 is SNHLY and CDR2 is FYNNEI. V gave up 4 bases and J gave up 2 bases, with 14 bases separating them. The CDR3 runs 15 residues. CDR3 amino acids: CASSALSTGNTEAFF. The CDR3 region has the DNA TGTGCCAGCAGTGCACTGTCGACGGGAAACACTGAAGCTTTCTTT.

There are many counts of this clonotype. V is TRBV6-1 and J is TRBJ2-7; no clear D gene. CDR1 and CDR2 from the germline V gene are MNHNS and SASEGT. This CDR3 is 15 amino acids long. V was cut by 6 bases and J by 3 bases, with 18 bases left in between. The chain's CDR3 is CASSAPRLPYYEQYF. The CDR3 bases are TGTGCCAGCAGCGCCCCTCGGCTGCCGTACTACGAGCAGTACTTC.

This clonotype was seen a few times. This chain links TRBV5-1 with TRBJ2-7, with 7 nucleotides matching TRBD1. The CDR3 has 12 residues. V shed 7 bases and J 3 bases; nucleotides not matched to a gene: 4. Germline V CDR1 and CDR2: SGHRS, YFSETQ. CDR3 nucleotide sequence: TGCGCCAGCCTGGCAGGGGGCTACGAGCAGTACTTC. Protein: CASLAGGYEQYF.

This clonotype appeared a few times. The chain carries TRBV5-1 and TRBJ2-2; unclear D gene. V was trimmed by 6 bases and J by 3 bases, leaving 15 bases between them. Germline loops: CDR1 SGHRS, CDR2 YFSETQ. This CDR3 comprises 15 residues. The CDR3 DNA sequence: TGCGCCAGCATGAGGAAGGAAGATTACACCGGGGAGCTGTTTTTT. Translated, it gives CASMRKEDYTGELFF.

The CDR3 here is CASSLTLTGELFF. As DNA, the CDR3 is TGTGCCAGCAGCTTAACACTCACCGGGGAGCTGTTTTTT. The chain has TRBV7-3 and TRBJ2-2; D is unclear. Germline V gene sequence: CDR1 SGHTA, CDR2 FQGTGA. V was shortened by 0 bases and J by 4 bases, with 3 bases between the two germline ends. The CDR3 is made up of 13 amino acids.

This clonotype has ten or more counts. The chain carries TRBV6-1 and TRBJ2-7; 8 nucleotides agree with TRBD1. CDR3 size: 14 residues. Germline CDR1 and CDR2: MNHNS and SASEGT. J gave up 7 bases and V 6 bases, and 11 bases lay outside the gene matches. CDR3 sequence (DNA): TGTGCCAGCAGCCAGCTGGACAGGGCCGGGGAGCAGTACTTC. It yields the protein CASSQLDRAGEQYF.

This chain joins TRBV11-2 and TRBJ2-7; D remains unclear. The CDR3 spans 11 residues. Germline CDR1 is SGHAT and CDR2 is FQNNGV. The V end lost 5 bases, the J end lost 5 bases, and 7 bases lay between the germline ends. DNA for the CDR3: TGTGCCAGCAGCCCCAGCGACGAGCAGTACTTC. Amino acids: CASSPSDEQYF.

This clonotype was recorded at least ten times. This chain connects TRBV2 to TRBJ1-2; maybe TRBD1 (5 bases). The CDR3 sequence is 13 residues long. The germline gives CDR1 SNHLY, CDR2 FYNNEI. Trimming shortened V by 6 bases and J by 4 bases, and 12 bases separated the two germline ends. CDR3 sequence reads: CASRTASGYGYTF. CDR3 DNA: TGTGCCAGCAGGACAGCGTCGGGCTATGGCTACACCTTC.

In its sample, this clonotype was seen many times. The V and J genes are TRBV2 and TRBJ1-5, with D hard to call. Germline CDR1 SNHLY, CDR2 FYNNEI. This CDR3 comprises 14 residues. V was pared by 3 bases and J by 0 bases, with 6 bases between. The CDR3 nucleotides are TGTGCCAGCAGTGATAGTTATAGCAATCAGCCCCAGCATTTT. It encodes CASSDSYSNQPQHF.

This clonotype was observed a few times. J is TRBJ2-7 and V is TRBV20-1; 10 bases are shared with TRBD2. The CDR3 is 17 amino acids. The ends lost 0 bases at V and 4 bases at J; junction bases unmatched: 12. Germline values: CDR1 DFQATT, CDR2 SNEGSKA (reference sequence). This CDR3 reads CSARDVGSPSGSYEQYF. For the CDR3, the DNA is TGCAGTGCTAGAGATGTAGGGTCTCCTAGCGGGAGTTACGAGCAGTACTTC.

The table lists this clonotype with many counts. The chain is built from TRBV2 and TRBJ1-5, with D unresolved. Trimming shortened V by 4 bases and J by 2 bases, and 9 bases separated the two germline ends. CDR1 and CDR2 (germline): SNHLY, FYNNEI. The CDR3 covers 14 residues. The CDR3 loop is CASSAGIGNQPQHF. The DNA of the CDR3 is TGTGCCAGCAGTGCGGGTATTGGCAATCAGCCCCAGCATTTT.

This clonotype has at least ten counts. The CDR3 protein is CAWDRANYGYTF. CDR3 nucleotides: TGTGCCTGGGATAGAGCAAACTATGGCTACACCTTC. The J gene is TRBJ1-2, the V gene TRBV30; D not resolved. In germline, CDR1 is GTSNPN, CDR2 SVGIG (reference sequence). CDR3 length: 12 amino acids. Trimming removed 5 bases at V and 2 bases at J, with 9 bases between.

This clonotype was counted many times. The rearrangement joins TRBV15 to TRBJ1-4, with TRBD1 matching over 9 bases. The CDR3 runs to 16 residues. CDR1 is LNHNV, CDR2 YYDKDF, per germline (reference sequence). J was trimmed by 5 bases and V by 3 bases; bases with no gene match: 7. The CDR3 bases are TGTGCCACCAGCAGGGGAATCGACAGGGGGAATGAAAAACTGTTTTTT. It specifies CATSRGIDRGNEKLFF.

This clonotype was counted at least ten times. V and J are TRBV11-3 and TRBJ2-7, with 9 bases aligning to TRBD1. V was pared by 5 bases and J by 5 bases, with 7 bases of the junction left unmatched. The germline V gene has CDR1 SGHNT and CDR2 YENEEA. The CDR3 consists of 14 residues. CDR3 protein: CASSPGRTGDEQYF. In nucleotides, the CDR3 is TGTGCCAGCAGCCCCGGCCGGACAGGGGACGAGCAGTACTTC.

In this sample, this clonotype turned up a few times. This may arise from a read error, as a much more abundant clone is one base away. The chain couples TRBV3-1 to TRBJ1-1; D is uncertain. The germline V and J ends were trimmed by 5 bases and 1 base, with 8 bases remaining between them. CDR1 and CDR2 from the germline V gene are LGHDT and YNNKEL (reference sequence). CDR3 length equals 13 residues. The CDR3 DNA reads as TGTGCCAGCAGCTCGATGGGGAACACTGAAGCTTTCTTT. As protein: CASSSMGNTEAFF.

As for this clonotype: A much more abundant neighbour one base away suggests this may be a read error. CDR3 DNA sequence: TGCAGTGCTAGTCCTAGCCAGGAACGCAATCAGCTCCAGCATTTT. As protein: CSASPSQERNQLQHF. The V call is TRBV20-1, the J call TRBJ1-5; no clear D. CDR1 is DFQATT and CDR2 is SNEGSKA in the germline V gene (reference sequence). The CDR3 covers 15 residues.

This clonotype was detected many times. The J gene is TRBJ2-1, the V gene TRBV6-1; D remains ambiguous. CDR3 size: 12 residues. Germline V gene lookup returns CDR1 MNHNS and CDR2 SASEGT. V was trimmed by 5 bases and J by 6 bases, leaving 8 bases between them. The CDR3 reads CASSPDFNEQFF. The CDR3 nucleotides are TGTGCCAGCAGTCCCGACTTCAATGAGCAGTTCTTC.

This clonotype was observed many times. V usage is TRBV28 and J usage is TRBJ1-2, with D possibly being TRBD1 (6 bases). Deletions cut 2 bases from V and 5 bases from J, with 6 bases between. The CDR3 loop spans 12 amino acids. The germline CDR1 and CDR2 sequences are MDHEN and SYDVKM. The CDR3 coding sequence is TGTGCCAGCAGTTTAACAGGGTATGGCTACACCTTC. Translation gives CASSLTGYGYTF.

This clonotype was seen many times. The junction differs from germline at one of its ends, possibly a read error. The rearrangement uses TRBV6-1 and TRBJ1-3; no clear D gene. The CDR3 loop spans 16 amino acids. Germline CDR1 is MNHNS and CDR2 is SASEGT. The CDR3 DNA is TGTGCCAGCGGTGATAGGGCTCGGTTCTCTGGAAACACCATATATTTT. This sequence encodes CASGDRARFSGNTIYF.

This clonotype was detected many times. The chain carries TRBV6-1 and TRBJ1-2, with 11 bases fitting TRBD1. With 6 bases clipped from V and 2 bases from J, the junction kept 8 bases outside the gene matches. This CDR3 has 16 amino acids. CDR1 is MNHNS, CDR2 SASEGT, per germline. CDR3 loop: CASSNIRTGGNYGYTF. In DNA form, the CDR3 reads TGTGCCAGCAGCAATATACGGACAGGGGGCAACTATGGCTACACCTTC.

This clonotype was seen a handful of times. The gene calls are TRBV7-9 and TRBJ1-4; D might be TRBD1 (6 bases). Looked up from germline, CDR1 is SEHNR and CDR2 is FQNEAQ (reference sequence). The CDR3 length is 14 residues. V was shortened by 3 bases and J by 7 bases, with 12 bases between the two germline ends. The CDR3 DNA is TGTGCCAGCAGCTTGCTGGGGGGCGGTGAAAAACTGTTTTTT. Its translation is CASSLLGGGEKLFF.

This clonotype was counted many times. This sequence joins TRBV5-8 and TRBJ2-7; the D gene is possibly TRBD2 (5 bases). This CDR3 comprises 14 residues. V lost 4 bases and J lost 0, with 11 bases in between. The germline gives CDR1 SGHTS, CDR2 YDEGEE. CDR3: CASSPTSFSYEQYF. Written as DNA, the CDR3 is TGTGCCAGCAGCCCCACTAGTTTCTCCTACGAGCAGTACTTC.

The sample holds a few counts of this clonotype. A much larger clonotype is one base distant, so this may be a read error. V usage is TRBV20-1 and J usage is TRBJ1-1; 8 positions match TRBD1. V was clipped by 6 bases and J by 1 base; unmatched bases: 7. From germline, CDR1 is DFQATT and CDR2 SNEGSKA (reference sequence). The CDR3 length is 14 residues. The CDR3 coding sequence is TGCAGTGCCCGGGACAGGCGGAGGAACACTGAAGCTTTCTTT. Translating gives CSARDRRRNTEAFF.

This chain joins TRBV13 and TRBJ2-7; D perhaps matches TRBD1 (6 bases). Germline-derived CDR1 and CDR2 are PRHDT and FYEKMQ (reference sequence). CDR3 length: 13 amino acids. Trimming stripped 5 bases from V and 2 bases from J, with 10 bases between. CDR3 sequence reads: CASSGQQTYEQYF. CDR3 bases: TGTGCCAGCAGCGGACAGCAGACCTACGAGCAGTACTTC.

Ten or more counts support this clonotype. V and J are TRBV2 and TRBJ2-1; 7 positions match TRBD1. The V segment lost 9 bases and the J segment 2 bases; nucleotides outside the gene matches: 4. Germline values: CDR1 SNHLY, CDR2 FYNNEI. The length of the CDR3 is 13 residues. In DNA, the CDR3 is TGTGCCAGTGCCAGGGGGACCTACAATGAGCAGTTCTTC. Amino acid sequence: CASARGTYNEQFF.